This TCR beta chain was identified during a study of response to subunit inactivated influenza vaccine. Findings of the study overall: The authors offered the suggestion that each seasonal influenza vaccination recruits few new T cells.

Ten or more counts support this clonotype. Its antigen is unidentified. V was clipped by 5 bases and J by 7 bases; unmatched bases: 2. CDR1 and CDR2 from the germline V gene are LGHNA and YNFKEQ. This CDR3 contains 14 residues. MiXCR, applied by TCRdb to the RT-PCR reads, yields one record per CDR3 protein. The data contain more than 700,000 distinct CDR3 sequences, roughly 20% of them singletons. V gene TRBV4-2 combines with J gene TRBJ2-1, with 13 bases fitting TRBD2. The sequence derives from a man in his forties or fifties who received an inactivated influenza vaccine. The sample here was PBMCs from blood, taken around 5 days after vaccination. DNA of the CDR3: TGTGCCAGCAGCACTAGCGGGGGGGCAAATGAGCAGTTCTTC. The encoded protein is CASSTSGGANEQFF.